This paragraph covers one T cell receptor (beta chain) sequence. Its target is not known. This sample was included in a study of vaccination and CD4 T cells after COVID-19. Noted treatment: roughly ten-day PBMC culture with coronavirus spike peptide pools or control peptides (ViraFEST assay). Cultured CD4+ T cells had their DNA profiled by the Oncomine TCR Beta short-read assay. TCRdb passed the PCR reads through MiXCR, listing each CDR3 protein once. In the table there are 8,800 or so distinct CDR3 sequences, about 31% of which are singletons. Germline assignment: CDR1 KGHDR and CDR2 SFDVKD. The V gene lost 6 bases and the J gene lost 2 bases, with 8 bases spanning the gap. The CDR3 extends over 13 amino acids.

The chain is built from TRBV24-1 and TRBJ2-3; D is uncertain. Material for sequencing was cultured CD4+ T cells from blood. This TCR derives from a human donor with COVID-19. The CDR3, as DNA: TGTGCCACCAGTTTCACTACCACAGATACGCAGTATTTT. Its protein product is CATSFTTTDTQYF.